The sequence of this TCR beta chain was determined in a study of CD8+CD57+ T cells in acquired aplastic anemia. The wider study: CD4+ reads averaged about 10 million in healthy donors.

The CDR3 extends over 14 amino acids. The germline CDR1 and CDR2 sequences are SGHTA and FQGTGA. V lost 2 bases to trimming and J lost 6 bases; unmatched junction nucleotides: 6. The use of genomic DNA as template underpinned the TCR beta VDJ and CDR3 profiling. TCRdb called the reads again in MiXCR, with one record for every CDR3 protein. The sample has about 100,000 distinct CDR3 sequences; around 50% are singletons. Sample: sorted CD4+, CD8+, or CD8+CD57+ T cells (not recorded which) from PBMCs. This chain links TRBV7-3 with TRBJ1-1; 7 nucleotides agree with TRBD1. This sequence originates from a human donor in good health, serving as a control. Here the CDR3 reads CASSLDRASAEAFF. The CDR3 coding sequence is TGTGCCAGCAGCTTAGACAGGGCGAGCGCTGAAGCTTTCTTT.